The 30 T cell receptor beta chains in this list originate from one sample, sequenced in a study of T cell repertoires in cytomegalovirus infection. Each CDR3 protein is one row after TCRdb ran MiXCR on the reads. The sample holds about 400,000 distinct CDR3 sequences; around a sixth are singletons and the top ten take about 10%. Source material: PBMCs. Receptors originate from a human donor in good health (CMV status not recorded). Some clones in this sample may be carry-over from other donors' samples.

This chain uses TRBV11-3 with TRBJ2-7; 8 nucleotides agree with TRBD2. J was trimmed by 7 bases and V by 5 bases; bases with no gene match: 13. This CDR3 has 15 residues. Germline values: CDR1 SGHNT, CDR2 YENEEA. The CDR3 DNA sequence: TGTGCCAGCAGCCCTGGCGGGAGGAGTCAAGGGGAGCAGTACTTC. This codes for CASSPGGRSQGEQYF. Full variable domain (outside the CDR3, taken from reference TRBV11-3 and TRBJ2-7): EAGVVQSPRYKIIEKKQPVAFWCNPISGHNTLYWYLQNLGQGPELLIRYENEEAVDDSQLPKDRFSAERLKGVDSTLKIQPAELGDSAVYLCASSPGGRSQGEQYFGPGTRLTVT.

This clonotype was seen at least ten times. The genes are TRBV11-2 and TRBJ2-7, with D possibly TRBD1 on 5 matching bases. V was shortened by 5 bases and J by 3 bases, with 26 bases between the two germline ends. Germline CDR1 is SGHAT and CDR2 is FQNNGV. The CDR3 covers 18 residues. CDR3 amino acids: CASSARLGTTAAYYEQYF. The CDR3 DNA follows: TGTGCCAGCAGCGCCCGACTCGGAACGACAGCCGCCTACTACGAGCAGTACTTC.

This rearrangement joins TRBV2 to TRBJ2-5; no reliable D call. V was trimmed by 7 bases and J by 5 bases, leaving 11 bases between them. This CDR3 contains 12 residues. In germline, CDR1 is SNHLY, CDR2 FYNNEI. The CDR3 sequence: CASTLPKETQYF. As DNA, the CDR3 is TGTGCCAGCACCCTCCCCAAGGAGACCCAGTACTTC.

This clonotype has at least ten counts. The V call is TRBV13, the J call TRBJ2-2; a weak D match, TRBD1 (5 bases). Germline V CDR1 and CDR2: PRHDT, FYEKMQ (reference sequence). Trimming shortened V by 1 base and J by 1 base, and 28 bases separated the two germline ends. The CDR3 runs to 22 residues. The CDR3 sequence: CASSLEAGLFSAIELNTGELFF. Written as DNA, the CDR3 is TGTGCCAGCAGCTTAGAGGCAGGGTTATTTTCAGCGATAGAATTGAACACCGGGGAGCTGTTTTTT.

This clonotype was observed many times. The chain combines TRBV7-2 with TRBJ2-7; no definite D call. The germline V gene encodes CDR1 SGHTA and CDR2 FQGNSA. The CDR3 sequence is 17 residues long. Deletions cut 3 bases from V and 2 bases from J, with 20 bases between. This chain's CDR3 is CASSFRHRLKTPYEQYF. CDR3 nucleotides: TGTGCCAGCAGCTTTAGGCACCGGTTGAAAACCCCCTACGAGCAGTACTTC.

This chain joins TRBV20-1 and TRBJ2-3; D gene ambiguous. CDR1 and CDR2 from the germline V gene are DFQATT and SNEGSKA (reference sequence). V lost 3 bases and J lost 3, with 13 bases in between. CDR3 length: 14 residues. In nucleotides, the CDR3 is TGCAGTGCTAGGCCCCTGTCTCGAACAGATACGCAGTATTTT. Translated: CSARPLSRTDTQYF.

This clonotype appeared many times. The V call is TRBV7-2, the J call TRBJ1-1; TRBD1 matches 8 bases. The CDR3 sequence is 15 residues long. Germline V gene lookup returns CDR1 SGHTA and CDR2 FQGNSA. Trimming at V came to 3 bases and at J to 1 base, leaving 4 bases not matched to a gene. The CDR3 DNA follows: TGTGCCAGCAGCTTTGCAGGACAGGGGAACACTGAAGCTTTCTTT. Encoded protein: CASSFAGQGNTEAFF.

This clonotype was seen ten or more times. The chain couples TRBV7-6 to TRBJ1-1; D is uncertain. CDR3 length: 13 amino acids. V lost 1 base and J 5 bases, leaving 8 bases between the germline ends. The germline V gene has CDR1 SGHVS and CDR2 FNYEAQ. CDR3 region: CASSLEIGTEAFF. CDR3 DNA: TGTGCCAGCAGCTTAGAAATAGGGACTGAAGCTTTCTTT.

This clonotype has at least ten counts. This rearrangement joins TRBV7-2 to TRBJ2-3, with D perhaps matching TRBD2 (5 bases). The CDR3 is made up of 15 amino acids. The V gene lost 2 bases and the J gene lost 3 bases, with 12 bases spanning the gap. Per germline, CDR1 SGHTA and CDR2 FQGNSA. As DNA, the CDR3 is TGTGCCAGCAGCTTAAGAGGGCCGGGTACAGATACGCAGTATTTT. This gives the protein CASSLRGPGTDTQYF.

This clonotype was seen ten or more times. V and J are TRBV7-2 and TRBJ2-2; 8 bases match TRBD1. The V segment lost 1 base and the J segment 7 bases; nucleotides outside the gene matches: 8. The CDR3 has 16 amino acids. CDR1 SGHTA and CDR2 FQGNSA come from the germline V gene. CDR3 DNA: TGTGCCAGCAGCTTAGAGGCGACAGGGGTAGGCGGGGAGCTGTTTTTT. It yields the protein CASSLEATGVGGELFF.

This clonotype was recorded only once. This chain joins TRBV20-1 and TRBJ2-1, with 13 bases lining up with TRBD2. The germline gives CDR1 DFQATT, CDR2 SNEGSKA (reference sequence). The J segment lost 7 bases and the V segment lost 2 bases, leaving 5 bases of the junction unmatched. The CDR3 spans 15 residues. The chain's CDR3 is CSARSGLAGRNEQFF. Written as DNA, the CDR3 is TGCAGTGCTAGATCGGGACTAGCGGGAAGGAATGAGCAGTTCTTC.

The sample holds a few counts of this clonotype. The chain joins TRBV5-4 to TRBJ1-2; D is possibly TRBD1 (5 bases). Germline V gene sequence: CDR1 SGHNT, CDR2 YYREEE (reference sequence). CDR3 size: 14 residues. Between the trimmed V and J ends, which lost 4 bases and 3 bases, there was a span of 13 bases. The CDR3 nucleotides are TGTGCCAGCAGCGGGGGTGGACATGACTATGGCTACACCTTC. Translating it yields CASSGGGHDYGYTF.

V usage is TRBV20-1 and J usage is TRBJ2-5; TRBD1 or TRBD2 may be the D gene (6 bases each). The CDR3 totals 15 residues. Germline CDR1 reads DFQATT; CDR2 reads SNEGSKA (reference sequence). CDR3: CSHTSRKLTKGGQYF. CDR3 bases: TGCAGCCACACTTCCAGGAAGCTGACCAAGGGGGGCCAGTACTTC.

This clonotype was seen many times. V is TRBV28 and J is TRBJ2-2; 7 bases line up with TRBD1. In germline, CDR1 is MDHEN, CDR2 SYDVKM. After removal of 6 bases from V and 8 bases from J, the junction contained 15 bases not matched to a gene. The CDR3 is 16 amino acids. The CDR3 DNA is TGTGCCAGCAGCTACGGACAGGCCCTTGCGTTTGGGGAGCTGTTTTTT. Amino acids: CASSYGQALAFGELFF.

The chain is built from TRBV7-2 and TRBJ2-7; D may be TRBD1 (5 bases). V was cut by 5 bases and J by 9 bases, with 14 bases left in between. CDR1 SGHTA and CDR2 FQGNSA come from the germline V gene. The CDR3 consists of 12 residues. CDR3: CASSTGHQRQYF. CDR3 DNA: TGTGCCAGCAGCACAGGACATCAGCGGCAGTACTTC. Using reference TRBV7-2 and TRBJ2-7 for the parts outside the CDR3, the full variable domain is GAGVSQSPSNKVTEKGKDVELRCDPISGHTALYWYRQSLGQGLEFLIYFQGNSAPDKSGLPSDRFSAERTGGSVSTLTIQRTQQEDSAVYLCASSTGHQRQYFGPGTRLTVT.

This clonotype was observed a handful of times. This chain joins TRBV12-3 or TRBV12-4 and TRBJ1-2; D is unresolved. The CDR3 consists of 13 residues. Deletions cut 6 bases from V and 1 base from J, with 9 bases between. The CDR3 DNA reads TGTGCCAGCAGCCGTACAAGTAACTATGGCTACACCTTC. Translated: CASSRTSNYGYTF.

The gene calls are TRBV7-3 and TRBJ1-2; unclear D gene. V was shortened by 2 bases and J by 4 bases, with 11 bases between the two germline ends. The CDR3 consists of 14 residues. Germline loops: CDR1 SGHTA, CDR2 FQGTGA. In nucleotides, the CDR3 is TGTGCCAGCAGCTTATCCGGGCTAGCCTATGGCTACACCTTC. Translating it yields CASSLSGLAYGYTF.

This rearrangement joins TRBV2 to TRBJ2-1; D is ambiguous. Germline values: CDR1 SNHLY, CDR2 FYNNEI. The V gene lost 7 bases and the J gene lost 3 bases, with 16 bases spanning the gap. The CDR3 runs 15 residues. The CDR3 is CASINDSPIYNEQFF. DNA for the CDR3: TGTGCCAGCATTAACGACTCGCCTATCTACAATGAGCAGTTCTTC.

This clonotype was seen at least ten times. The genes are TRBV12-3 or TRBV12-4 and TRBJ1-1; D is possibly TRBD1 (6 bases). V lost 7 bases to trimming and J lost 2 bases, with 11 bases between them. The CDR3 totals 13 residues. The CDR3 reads CASTSGVNTEAFF. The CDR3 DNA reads TGTGCCAGCACTTCAGGGGTTAACACTGAAGCTTTCTTT.

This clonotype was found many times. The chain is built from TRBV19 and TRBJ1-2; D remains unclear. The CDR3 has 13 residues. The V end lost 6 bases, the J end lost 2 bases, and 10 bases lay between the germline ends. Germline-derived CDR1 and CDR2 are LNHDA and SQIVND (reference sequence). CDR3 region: CASRETLNYGYTF. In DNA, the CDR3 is TGTGCCAGTAGGGAGACACTCAACTATGGCTACACCTTC.

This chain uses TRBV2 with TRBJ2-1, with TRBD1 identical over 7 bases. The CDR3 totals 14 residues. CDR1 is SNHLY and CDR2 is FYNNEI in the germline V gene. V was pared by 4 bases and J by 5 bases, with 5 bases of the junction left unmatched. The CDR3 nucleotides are TGTGCCAGCAGTGTGGGACAGACGAACAATGAGCAGTTCTTC. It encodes CASSVGQTNNEQFF.

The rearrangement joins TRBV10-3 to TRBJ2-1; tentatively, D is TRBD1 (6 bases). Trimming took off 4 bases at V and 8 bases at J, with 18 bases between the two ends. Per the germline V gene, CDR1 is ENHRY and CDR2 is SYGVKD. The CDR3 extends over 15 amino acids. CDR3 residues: CAISGQGFTRDEQFF. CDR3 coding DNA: TGTGCCATCAGTGGGCAGGGGTTTACTAGGGATGAGCAGTTCTTC.

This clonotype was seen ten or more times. Written as DNA, the CDR3 is TGTGCCAGCAGCTTAGTTAAGGGCGGACTAGCGTTCGGGGAGACCCAGTACTTC. It yields the protein CASSLVKGGLAFGETQYF. V and J are TRBV7-8 and TRBJ2-5, with 9 bases matching TRBD2. The V gene's germline CDR1 is SGHVS and CDR2 FQNEAQ. The CDR3 extends over 18 amino acids. Trimming at V came to 1 base and at J to 5 bases, leaving 14 bases not matched to a gene.

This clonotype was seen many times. The CDR3 sequence: CASTLGHRGDQPQHF. The DNA for the CDR3 is TGTGCCAGCACCTTGGGGCACAGGGGAGATCAGCCCCAGCATTTT. This chain connects TRBV12-3 or TRBV12-4 to TRBJ1-5; TRBD1 matches at 7 bases. The CDR3 is 15 residues long. Trimming cost V 7 bases and J 5 bases; bases outside gene matches: 11.

CDR3 coding DNA: TGTGCCAGCAGCCTCAGGGAGGGTCTGTCACCCCTCCACTTT. Translation: CASSLREGLSPLHF. The chain combines TRBV7-6 with TRBJ1-6; tentatively, D is TRBD1 (5 bases). The CDR3 is 14 residues long. The germline V gene has CDR1 SGHVS and CDR2 FNYEAQ. Trimming stripped 5 bases from V and 10 bases from J, with 15 bases between.

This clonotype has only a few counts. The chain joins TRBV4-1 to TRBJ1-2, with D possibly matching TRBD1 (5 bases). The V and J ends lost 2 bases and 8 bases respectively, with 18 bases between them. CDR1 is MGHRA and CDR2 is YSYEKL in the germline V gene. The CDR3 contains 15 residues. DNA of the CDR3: TGCGCCAGCAGCCAACCGACCCAGGGTAGCGGCGGCTACACCTTC. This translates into CASSQPTQGSGGYTF.

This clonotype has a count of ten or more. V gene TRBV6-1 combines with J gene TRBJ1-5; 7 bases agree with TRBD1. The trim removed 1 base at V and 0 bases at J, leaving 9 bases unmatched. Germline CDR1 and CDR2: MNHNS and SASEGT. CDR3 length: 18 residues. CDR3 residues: CASSEVGDSYYSNQPQHF. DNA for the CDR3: TGTGCCAGCAGTGAAGTCGGGGACAGCTATTATAGCAATCAGCCCCAGCATTTT.

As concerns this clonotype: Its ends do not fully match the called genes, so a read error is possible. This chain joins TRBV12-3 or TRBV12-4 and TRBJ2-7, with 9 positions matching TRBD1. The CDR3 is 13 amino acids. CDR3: CASSLATGGVVNF. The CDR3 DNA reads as TGTGCCAGCAGTTTAGCGACAGGGGGAGTAGTAAACTTC.

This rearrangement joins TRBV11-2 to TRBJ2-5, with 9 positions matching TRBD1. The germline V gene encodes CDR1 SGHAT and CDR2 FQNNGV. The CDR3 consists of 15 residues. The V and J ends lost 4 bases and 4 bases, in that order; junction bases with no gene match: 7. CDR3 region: CASSSRDRAIETQYF. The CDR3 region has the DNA TGTGCCAGCAGCTCCCGGGACAGGGCGATAGAGACCCAGTACTTC.

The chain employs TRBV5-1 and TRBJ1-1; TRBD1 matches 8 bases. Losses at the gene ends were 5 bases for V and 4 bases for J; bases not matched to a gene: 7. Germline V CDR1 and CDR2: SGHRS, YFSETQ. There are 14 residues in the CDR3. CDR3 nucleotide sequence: TGCGCCAGCAGATCAGGGGGCGAGGGCACTGAAGCTTTCTTT. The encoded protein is CASRSGGEGTEAFF.